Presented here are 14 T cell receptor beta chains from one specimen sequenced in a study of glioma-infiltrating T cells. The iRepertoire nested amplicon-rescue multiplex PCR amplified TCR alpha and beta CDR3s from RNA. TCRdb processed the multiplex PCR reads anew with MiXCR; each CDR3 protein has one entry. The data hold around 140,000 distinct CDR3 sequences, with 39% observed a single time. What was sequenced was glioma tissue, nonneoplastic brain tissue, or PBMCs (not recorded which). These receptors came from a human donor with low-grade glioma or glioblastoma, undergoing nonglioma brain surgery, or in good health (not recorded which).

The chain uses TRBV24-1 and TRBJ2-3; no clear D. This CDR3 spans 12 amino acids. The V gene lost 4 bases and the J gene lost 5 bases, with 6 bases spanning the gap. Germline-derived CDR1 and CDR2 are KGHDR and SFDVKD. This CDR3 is CATSDSLDTQYF. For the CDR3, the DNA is TGTGCCACCAGTGACTCCCTAGATACGCAGTATTTT.

Here the CDR3 reads CSAEELSGVRQFF. CDR3 DNA: TGCAGTGCTGAGGAGTTGAGTGGAGTTCGGCAGTTCTTC. The chain couples TRBV20-1 to TRBJ2-1; D call uncertain. From germline, CDR1 is DFQATT and CDR2 SNEGSKA (reference sequence). The CDR3 runs to 13 residues. The V end was cut by 5 bases, the J end by 12 bases, with 20 bases between.

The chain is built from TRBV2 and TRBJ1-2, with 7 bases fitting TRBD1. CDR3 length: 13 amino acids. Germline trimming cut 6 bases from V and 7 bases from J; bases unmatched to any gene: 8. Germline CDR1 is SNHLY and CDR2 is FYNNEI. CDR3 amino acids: CASSVNRGGGYTF. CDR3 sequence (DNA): TGTGCCAGCAGCGTAAACAGGGGAGGTGGCTACACCTTC.

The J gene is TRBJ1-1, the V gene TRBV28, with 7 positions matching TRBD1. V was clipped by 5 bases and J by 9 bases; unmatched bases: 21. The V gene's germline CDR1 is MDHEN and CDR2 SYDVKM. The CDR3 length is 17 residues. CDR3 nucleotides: TGTGCCAGCAGTCCTCTACAGGGGACACGGCTGGTGGCTCAAGCTTTCTTT. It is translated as CASSPLQGTRLVAQAFF.

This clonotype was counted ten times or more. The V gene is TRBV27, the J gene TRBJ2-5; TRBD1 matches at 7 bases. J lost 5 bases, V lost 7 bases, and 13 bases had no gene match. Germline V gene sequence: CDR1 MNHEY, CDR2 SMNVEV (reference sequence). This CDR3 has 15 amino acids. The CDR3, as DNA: TGTGCCAGCACCAAAACCCAGGGGGATTGGGAGACCCAGTACTTC. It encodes CASTKTQGDWETQYF.

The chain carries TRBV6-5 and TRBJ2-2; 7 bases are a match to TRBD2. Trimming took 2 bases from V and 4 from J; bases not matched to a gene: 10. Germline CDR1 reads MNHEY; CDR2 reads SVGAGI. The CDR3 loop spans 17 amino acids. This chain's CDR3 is CASSYPSGGVGTGELFF. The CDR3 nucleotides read TGTGCCAGCAGTTACCCTTCTGGGGGGGTTGGCACCGGGGAGCTGTTTTTT.

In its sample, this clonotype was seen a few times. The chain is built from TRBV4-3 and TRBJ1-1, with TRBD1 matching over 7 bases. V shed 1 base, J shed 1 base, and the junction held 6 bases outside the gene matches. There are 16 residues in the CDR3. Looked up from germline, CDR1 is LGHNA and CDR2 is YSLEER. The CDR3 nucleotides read TGCGCCAGCAGCCAAGTCCAGGGGGTCGGGAACACTGAAGCTTTCTTT. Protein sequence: CASSQVQGVGNTEAFF.

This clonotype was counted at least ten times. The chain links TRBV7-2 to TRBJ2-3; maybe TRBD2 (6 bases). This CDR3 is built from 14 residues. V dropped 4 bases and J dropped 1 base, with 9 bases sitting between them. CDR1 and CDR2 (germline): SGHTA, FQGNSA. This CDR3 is CASSSGEGTDTQYF. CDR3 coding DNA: TGTGCCAGCAGCTCGGGGGAGGGCACAGATACGCAGTATTTT.

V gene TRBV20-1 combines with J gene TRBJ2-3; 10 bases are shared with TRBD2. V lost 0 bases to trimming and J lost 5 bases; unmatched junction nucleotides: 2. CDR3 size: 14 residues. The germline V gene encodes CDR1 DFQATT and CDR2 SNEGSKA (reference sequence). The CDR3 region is CSARDTSGKDTQYF. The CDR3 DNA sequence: TGCAGTGCTAGAGATACTAGCGGGAAAGATACGCAGTATTTT.

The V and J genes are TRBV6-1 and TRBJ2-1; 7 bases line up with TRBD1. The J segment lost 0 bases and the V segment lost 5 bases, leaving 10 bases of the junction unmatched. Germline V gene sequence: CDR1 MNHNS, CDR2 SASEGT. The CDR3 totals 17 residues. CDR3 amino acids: CASSYRQGDGSYNEQFF. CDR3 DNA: TGTGCCAGCAGTTATCGTCAGGGGGACGGCTCCTACAATGAGCAGTTCTTC.

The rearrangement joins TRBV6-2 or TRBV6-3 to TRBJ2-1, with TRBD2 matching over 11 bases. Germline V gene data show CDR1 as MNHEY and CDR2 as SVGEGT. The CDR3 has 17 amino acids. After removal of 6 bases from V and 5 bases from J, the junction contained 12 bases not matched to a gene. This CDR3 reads CASSPVTSGMIHNEQFF. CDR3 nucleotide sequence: TGTGCCAGCAGCCCGGTGACTAGCGGGATGATTCACAATGAGCAGTTCTTC.

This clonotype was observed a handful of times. In nucleotides, the CDR3 is TGCGCCAGCAGCCCCGGACGAGCGCAAGAGACCCAGTACTTC. Translating it yields CASSPGRAQETQYF. This chain connects TRBV4-1 to TRBJ2-5; no definite D call. The CDR3 has 14 residues. Germline-derived CDR1 and CDR2 are MGHRA and YSYEKL. The V gene lost 4 bases and the J gene lost 2 bases, with 11 bases spanning the gap.

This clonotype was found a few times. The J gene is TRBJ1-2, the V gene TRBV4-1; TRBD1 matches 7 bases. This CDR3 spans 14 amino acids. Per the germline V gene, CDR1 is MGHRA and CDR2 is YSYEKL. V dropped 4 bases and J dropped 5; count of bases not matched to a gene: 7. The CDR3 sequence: CASSPMDRSYGYTF. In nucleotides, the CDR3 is TGCGCCAGCAGCCCTATGGACAGGTCTTATGGCTACACCTTC.

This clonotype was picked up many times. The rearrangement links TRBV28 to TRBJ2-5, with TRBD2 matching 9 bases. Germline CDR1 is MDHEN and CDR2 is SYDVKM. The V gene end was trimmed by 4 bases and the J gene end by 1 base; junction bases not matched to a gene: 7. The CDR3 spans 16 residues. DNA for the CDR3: TGTGCCAGCAGTTCCGGACTAGCGCTGAGCCAAGAGACCCAGTACTTC. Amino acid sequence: CASSSGLALSQETQYF.